The present T cell receptor beta chain was sequenced within a study of chemoradiotherapy in HPV16-positive cancers. Study context: Candidate HPV-specific T-cell clones and common TCR motifs came from functional assays in a couple of HPV16-positive patients. Study outcomes and limitations: Non-HPV-specific T cells did not expand in tumors during treatment, whereas candidate HPV-specific clones and E7-related motifs did. Only a couple of HPV16-positive patients supplied the functional HPV-specificity definition. HPV-responsive T-cell expansion during chemoradiotherapy was linked to improved recurrence-free survival in HPV16-positive patients.

A remark on this clone: The antigen remains undetermined.

Germline V lookup: CDR1 SGHAT, CDR2 FQNNGV. V shed 1 base, J shed 3 bases, and the junction held 8 bases outside the gene matches. The CDR3 covers 19 residues. Data came from immunoSEQ multiplex PCR; TCRdb stores just in-frame clones and leaves some out. The repertoire holds about 68,000 clones, more than 70% seen once, with over 4% in the top ten. This TCR came from a human donor with HPV-associated anogenital cancer. This chain joins TRBV11-2 and TRBJ2-1, with 14 bases identical to TRBD2. This specimen was blood, taken from a patient who underwent chemoradiotherapy. The CDR3, as DNA: TGTGCCAGCAGCTTAGCCGGCGGGACTAGCGGGAGAGTCTACAATGAGCAGTTCTTC. This gives the protein CASSLAGGTSGRVYNEQFF.